Included here is one T cell receptor beta chain sequence, with context. Antigen unknown. This CDR3 spans 17 amino acids. V trimming: 3 bases; J trimming: 0 bases; junction bases outside the gene matches: 9. Germline assignment: CDR1 SGHDT and CDR2 YYEEEE. This specimen belongs to a study of cytomegalovirus exposure and HLA in healthy donors. Study-level information: The roughly 120 validation repertoires used the same platform as the approximately 670 first-cohort repertoires (as reported by a later analysis).

Study-level points and caveats: A subsequent analysis found that TCR clusters from the first cohort also tended to co-occur in the 120 validation repertoires, with about 94% of cluster scores above 0. The authors confirmed in vitro that a few CMV-associated chains were specific for CMV antigens. According to reports, the classifier identified cytomegalovirus status with high specificity and sensitivity.

Profiled with immunoSEQ multiplex PCR; TCRdb holds only in-frame clones, not every one. Of some 160,000 clones detected, 88% appear once; the ten largest clones hold 2.5% to 3%. Material for sequencing was PBMCs. The chain recombines TRBV5-6 with TRBJ2-7, with TRBD2 matching over 10 bases. This sequence originates from a man in his late teens or twenties in good health and CMV-seronegative. The CDR3 is CASSSRFTSGISYEQYF. The CDR3 DNA reads TGTGCCAGCAGCTCTCGATTCACTAGCGGGATCTCCTACGAGCAGTACTTC.